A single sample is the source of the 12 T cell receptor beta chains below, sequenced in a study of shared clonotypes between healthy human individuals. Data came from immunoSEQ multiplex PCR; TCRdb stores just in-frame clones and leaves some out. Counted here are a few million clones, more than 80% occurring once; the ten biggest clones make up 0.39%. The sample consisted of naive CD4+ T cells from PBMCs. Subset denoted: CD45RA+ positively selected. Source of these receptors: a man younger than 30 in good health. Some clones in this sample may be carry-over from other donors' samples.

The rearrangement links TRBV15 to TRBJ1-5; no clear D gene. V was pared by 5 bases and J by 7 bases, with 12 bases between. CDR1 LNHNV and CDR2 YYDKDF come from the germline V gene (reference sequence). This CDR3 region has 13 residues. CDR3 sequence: CATSSSIRQPQHF. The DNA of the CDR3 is TGTGCCACCAGCTCAAGCATCCGGCAGCCCCAGCATTTT.

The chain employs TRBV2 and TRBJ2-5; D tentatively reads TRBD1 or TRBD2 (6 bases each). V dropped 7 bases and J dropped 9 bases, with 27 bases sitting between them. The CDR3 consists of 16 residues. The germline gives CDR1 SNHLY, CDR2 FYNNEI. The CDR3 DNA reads TGTGCCAGCACTATAATCGGGGGCGCTGGGGGGAAGGCCCAGTACTTC. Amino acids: CASTIIGGAGGKAQYF.

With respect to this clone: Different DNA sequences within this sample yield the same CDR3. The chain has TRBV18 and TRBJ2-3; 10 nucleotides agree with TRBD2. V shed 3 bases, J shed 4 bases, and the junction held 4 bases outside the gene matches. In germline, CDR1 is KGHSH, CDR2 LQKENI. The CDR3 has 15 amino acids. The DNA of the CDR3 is TGTGCCAGCTCACCGTTAGCGGGAGGTGCAGATACGCAGTATTTT. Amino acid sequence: CASSPLAGGADTQYF.

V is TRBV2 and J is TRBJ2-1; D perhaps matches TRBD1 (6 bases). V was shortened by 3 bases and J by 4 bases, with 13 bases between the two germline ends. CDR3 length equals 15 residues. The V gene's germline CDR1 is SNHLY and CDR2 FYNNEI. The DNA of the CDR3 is TGTGCCAGCAGTGAGAACAGGGAAGGGTACAATGAGCAGTTCTTC. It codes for CASSENREGYNEQFF. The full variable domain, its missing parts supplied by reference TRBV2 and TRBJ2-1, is EPEVTQTPSHQVTQMGQEVILRCVPISNHLYFYWYRQILGQKVEFLVSFYNNEISEKSEIFDDQFSVERPDGSNFTLKIRSTKLEDSAMYFCASSENREGYNEQFFGPGTRLTVL.

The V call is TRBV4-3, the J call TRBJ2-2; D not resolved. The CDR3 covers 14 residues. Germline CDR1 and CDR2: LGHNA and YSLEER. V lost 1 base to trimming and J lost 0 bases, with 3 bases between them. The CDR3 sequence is CASSQGSNTGELFF. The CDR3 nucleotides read TGCGCCAGCAGCCAAGGGTCGAACACCGGGGAGCTGTTTTTT.

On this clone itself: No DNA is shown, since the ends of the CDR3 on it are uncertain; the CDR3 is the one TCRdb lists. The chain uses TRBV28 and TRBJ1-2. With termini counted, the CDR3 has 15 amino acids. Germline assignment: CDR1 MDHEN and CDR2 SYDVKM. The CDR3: CASSDFRGTNYGYTF.

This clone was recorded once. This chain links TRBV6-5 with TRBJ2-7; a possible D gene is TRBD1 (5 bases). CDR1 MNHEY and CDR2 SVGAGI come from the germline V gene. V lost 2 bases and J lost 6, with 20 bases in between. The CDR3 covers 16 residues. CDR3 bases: TGTGCCAGCAGTTACACCAAAAGACAGCTGTGGTGCGAGCAGTACTTC. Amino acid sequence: CASSYTKRQLWCEQYF.

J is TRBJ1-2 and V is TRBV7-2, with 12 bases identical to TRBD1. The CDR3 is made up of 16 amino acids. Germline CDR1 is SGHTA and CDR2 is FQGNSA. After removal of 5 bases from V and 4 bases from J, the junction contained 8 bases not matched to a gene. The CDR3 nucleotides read TGTGCCAGCAGCCCCTTTGGGACAGGGGGCGGCTATGGCTACACCTTC. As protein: CASSPFGTGGGYGYTF.

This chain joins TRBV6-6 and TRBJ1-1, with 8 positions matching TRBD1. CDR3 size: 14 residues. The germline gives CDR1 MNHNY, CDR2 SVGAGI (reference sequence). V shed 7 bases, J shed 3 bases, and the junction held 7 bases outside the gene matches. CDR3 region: CASTPRTGHTEAFF. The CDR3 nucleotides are TGTGCCAGCACCCCTCGGACAGGGCACACTGAAGCTTTCTTT.

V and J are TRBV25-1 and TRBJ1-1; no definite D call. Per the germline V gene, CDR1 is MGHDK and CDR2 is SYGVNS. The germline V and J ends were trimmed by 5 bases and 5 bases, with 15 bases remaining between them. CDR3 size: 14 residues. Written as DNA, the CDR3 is TGTGCCAGCAGTACTATGGCTACCAATACTGAAGCTTTCTTT. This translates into CASSTMATNTEAFF.

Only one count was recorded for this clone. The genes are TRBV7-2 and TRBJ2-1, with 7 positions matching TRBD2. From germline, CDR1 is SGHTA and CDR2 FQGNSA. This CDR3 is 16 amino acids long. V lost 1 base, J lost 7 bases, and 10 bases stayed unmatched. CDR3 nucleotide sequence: TGTGCCAGCAGCTTAGGGCAGGGAGGGCTCGGGAATGAGCAGTTCTTC. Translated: CASSLGQGGLGNEQFF.

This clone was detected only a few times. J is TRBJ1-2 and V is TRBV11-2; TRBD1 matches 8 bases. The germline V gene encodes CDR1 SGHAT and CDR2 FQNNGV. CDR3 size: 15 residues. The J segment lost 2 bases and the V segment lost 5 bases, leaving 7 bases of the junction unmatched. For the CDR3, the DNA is TGTGCCAGCAGCCCCATACGGACAGGGAACTATGGCTACACCTTC. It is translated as CASSPIRTGNYGYTF.